Listed below are T cell receptor beta chains from one sample, sequenced in a study of PD-L1 blockade in urothelial cancer. Method: immunoSEQ multiplex PCR; TCRdb's copy keeps in-frame clones and lacks some. Among 80,000 to 130,000 clones listed, about 90% were seen once. Sequenced material: PBMCs, taken around atezolizumab (anti-PD-L1) treatment. The origin of the receptors is a woman at least 80 years old with urothelial cancer. Each CDR3 is given with its conserved first and last residue. The D gene is left open where the match is weak. Part of the rows lack a size; the others show once, few, many or a class for expanded clones.

size | J | D | V | DNA | CDR3
NA | TRBJ1-4 | NA | TRBV25-1 | TGTGCCAGCAGTGAAATGGGGGGAGATGAAAAACTGTTTTTT | CASSEMGGDEKLFF
NA | TRBJ2-3 | TRBD2 | TRBV27 | TGTGCCACCAGACTAGCGGGCACAGATACGCAGTATTTT | CATRLAGTDTQYF
NA | TRBJ2-1 | TRBD2 | TRBV7-9 | TGTGCCAGCAGCTTAGCGCCGGGGAGGGACAATGAGCAGTTCTTC | CASSLAPGRDNEQFF
NA | TRBJ1-1 | NA | TRBV11-3 | TGTGCCAGCAGCTTCAGGGGCAAGGCTGAAGCTTTCTTT | CASSFRGKAEAFF
once | TRBJ2-3 | NA | TRBV11-2 | TGTGCCAGCAGCCCCCACACAGATACGCAGTATTTT | CASSPHTDTQYF
NA | TRBJ2-2 | TRBD1 | TRBV30 | TGTGCCTGGAGCGGACAGGGCCTGACCACCGGGGAGCTGTTTTTT | CAWSGQGLTTGELFF
NA | TRBJ1-4 | NA | TRBV30 | TGTGCCTGGAGTGTCCTCGTCGGGGGGACCAGGGCTAATGAAAAACTGTTTTTT | CAWSVLVGGTRANEKLFF
NA | TRBJ2-1 | TRBD2 | TRBV10-3 | TGTGCCATCAGTGAGGGCGGAAGCGGGAGACTCGATGAGCAGTTCTTC | CAISEGGSGRLDEQFF
NA | TRBJ2-7 | TRBD2 | TRBV2 | TGTGCCAGCAGTGAGGTCACTAGCGGAACCTACGAGCAGTACTTC | CASSEVTSGTYEQYF
NA | TRBJ2-3 | NA | TRBV27 | TGTGCCAGCAGCCTAATTGGAGGACGGGAGACAGATACGCAGTATTTT | CASSLIGGRETDTQYF
NA | TRBJ1-5 | NA | TRBV6-1 | TGTGCCAGCGTGCCCAGGAGGAATAGCAATCAGCCCCAGCATTTT | CASVPRRNSNQPQHF
NA | TRBJ1-1 | NA | TRBV5-1 | TGCGCCAGCAGCTTAGGGGGAGAAGCTTTCTTT | CASSLGGEAFF
NA | TRBJ2-7 | NA | TRBV30 | TGTGCCTGGAGTCCAAATAGATTCGAGCAGTACTTC | CAWSPNRFEQYF
few | TRBJ2-7 | TRBD2 | TRBV7-6 | TGTGCCAGCAGCTTATCAACCACTAGCGGGAGTGCCTCGGAGCAGTACTTC | CASSLSTTSGSASEQYF
NA | TRBJ1-5 | NA | TRBV4-1 | TGCGCCAGCAGCCGGACCCAGGGTGATGATCAGCCCCAGCATTTT | CASSRTQGDDQPQHF
NA | TRBJ2-5 | TRBD1 | TRBV28 | TGTGCCAGCAGGAGGCCCGGGGGACAGGGGGTTGGAGAGACCCAGTACTTC | CASRRPGGQGVGETQYF
NA | TRBJ1-1 | TRBD1 | TRBV5-6 | TGTGCCACCAGAAAAACGGGACAGGAGAACACTGAAGCTTTCTTT | CATRKTGQENTEAFF
NA | TRBJ2-7 | NA | TRBV27 | TGTGCCAGCAGTTTCCTTCAGGGGGAGCAGTACTTC | CASSFLQGEQYF
once | TRBJ1-2 | NA | TRBV28 | TGTGCCAGCAGTCATGGACAGTCCTATGGCTACACCTTC | CASSHGQSYGYTF
NA | TRBJ2-1 | NA | TRBV7-6 | TGTGCCAGCAGCCCCCGGGACATCCACAATGAGCAGTTCTTC | CASSPRDIHNEQFF
NA | TRBJ2-7 | NA | TRBV2 | TGTGCCAGCAGTGAGGGGGACACCCTACACGAGCAGTACTTC | CASSEGDTLHEQYF
NA | TRBJ2-3 | TRBD2 | TRBV7-9 | TGTGCCAGCAGCTCCTCTAGCGGGAGGCGGGATACGCAGTATTTT | CASSSSSGRRDTQYF
NA | TRBJ2-7 | NA | TRBV18 | TGTGCCAGCTCACCACCGGTTCAGGGGTCCTACGAGCAGTACTTC | CASSPPVQGSYEQYF
NA | TRBJ2-2 | NA | TRBV7-9 | TGTGCCAGCAGCTTAGATGAGGGAGCCAACGGGGAGCTGTTTTTT | CASSLDEGANGELFF
NA | TRBJ2-7 | TRBD1 | TRBV6-1 | TGTGCCAGCAGTGCAGGGACAGGCCATTTCTACGAGCAGTACTTC | CASSAGTGHFYEQYF
NA | TRBJ2-2 | TRBD2 | TRBV19 | TGTGCCAGTACCCGAGGCAGCGGGAGTAGGGCCGGGGAGCTGTTTTTT | CASTRGSGSRAGELFF
NA | TRBJ2-3 | TRBD2 | TRBV14 | TGTGCCAGCAGCCCATTAGCGGGATCTCCAGATACGCAGTATTTT | CASSPLAGSPDTQYF
once | TRBJ1-1 | TRBD1 | TRBV6-1 | TGTGCCAGCAGTGATAGGACAGGTGAAGCTTTCTTT | CASSDRTGEAFF
once | TRBJ1-3 | TRBD1 | TRBV5-6 | TGTGCCAGCAGCTTGGGCGGGACAGCTGGAAACACCATATATTTT | CASSLGGTAGNTIYF
NA | TRBJ2-5 | NA | TRBV2 | TGTGCCAGCAGTGGTACAGCACAAGAGACCCAGTACTTC | CASSGTAQETQYF
NA | TRBJ2-3 | TRBD2 | TRBV7-9 | TGTGCCAGCAGCCTCATAGCGGGGGGGACAGATACGCAGTATTTT | CASSLIAGGTDTQYF
NA | TRBJ1-1 | TRBD1 | TRBV28 | TGTGCCAGCAGTTTGCAGGGGGCGAGCACTGAAGCTTTCTTT | CASSLQGASTEAFF
NA | TRBJ2-2 | NA | TRBV4-2 | TGTGCCAGCAGCCAAGGAGGGTACGGGGAGCTGTTTTTT | CASSQGGYGELFF
NA | TRBJ2-2 | NA | TRBV5-1 | TGCGCCAGCAGCTTGGAGCCAGGGTCGGACACCGGGGAGCTGTTTTTT | CASSLEPGSDTGELFF
once | TRBJ2-7 | NA | TRBV7-7 | TGTGCCAGCAGCTTATACTACGGAACCTACGAGCAGTACTTC | CASSLYYGTYEQYF
NA | TRBJ2-7 | NA | TRBV7-6 | TGTGCCAGCAGCTTGTTCGGCCAGGGCCGCTACTACGAGCAGTACTTC | CASSLFGQGRYYEQYF